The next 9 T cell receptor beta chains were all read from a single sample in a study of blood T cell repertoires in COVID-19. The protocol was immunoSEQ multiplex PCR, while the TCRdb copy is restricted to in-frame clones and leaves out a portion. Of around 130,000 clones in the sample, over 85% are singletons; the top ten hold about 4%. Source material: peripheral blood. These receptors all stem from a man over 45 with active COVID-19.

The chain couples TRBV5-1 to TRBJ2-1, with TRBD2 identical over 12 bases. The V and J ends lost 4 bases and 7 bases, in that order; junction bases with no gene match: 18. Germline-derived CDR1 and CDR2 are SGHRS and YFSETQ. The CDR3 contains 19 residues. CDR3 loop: CASSPGPSGRAGGYNEQFF. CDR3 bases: TGCGCCAGCAGCCCCGGTCCTAGCGGGAGGGCCGGTGGTTATAATGAGCAGTTCTTC.

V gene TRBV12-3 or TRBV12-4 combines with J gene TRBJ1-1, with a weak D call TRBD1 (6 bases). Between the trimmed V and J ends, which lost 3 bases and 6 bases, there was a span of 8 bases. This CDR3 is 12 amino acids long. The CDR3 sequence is CASSFYRAEAFF. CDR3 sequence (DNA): TGTGCCAGCAGTTTCTACAGGGCTGAAGCTTTCTTT.

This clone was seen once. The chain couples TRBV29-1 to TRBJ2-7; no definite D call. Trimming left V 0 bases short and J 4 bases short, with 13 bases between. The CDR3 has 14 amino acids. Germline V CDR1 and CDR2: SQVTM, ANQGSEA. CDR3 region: CSVEDAGSSYEQYF. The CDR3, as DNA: TGCAGCGTTGAAGATGCCGGGTCCTCGTACGAGCAGTACTTC.

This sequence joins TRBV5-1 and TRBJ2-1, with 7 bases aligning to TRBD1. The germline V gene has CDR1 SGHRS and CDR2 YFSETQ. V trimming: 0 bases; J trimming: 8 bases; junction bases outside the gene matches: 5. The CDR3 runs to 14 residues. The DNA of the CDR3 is TGCGCCAGCAGCTTGGTGGGACAGTACGATGAGCAGTTCTTC. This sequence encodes CASSLVGQYDEQFF.

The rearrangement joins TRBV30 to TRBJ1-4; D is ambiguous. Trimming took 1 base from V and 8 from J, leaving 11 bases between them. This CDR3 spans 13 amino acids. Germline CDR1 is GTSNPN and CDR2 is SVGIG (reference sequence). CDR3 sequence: CAWSANRGEKLFF. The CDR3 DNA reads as TGTGCCTGGAGTGCCAACAGAGGGGAAAAACTGTTTTTT.

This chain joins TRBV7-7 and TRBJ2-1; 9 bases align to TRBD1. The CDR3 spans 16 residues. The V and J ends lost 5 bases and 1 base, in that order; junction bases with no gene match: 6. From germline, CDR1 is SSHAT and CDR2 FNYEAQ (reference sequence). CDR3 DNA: TGTGCCAGCAGCCAGGAACAGGGGGCTTCCTACAATGAGCAGTTCTTC. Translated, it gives CASSQEQGASYNEQFF. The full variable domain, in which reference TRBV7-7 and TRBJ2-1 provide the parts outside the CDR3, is GAGVSQSPRYKVTKRGQDVTLRCDPISSHATLYWYQQALGQGPEFLTYFNYEAQPDKSGLPSDRFSAERPEGSISTLTIQRTEQRDSAMYRCASSQEQGASYNEQFFGPGTRLTVL.

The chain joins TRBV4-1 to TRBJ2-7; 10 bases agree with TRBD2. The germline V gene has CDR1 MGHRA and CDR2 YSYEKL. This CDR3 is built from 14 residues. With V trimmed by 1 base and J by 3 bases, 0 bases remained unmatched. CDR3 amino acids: CASSQVAGGYEQYF. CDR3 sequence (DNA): TGCGCCAGCAGCCAAGTAGCGGGGGGCTACGAGCAGTACTTC.

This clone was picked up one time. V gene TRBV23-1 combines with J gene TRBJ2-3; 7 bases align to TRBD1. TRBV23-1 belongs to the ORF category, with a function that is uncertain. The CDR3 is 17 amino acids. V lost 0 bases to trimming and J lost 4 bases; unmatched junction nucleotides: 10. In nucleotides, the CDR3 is TGCGCCAGCAGTCAATCGAGGACAGGAAAAGGCCCAGATACGCAGTATTTT. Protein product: CASSQSRTGKGPDTQYF.

The CDR3 DNA follows: TGTGCCAGCAGCGACAGGGACAGGGGACCCTACGAGCAGTACTTC. It translates to CASSDRDRGPYEQYF. The rearrangement joins TRBV6-6 to TRBJ2-7, with TRBD1 matching 10 bases. V lost 6 bases, J lost 2 bases, and 7 bases stayed unmatched. CDR1 MNHNY and CDR2 SVGAGI come from the germline V gene (reference sequence). The CDR3 runs 15 residues.